A single sample is the source of the 27 T cell receptor beta chains below, sequenced in a study of cytomegalovirus exposure and HLA in healthy donors. PCR involved 60 Vbeta and 13 Jbeta primers. Sequencing was performed with immunoSEQ multiplex PCR; in TCRdb, only in-frame clones are kept and a portion is missing. The profile covers 200,000 to 250,000 clones, with 82% appearing a single time and 5% to 6% taken by the ten largest. The sample was PBMCs. These receptors came from a woman aged 40 to 49 in good health and CMV-seropositive.

The chain recombines TRBV7-3 with TRBJ2-2, with D possibly being TRBD2 (7 bases). This CDR3 region has 17 residues. V lost 0 bases and J lost 1, with 12 bases in between. Germline V CDR1 and CDR2: SGHTA, FQGTGA. The CDR3 sequence: CASSLTGAGENTGELFF. The CDR3 DNA reads as TGTGCCAGCAGCTTAACGGGGGCGGGGGAGAACACCGGGGAGCTGTTTTTT. Variable domain in full (rest from reference TRBV7-3 and TRBJ2-2): GAGVSQTPSNKVTEKGKYVELRCDPISGHTALYWYRQSLGQGPEFLIYFQGTGAADDSGLPNDRFFAVRPEGSVSTLKIQRTERGDSAVYLCASSLTGAGENTGELFFGEGSRLTVL.

V is TRBV27 and J is TRBJ1-2; unclear D gene. Per the germline V gene, CDR1 is MNHEY and CDR2 is SMNVEV (reference sequence). The CDR3 has 13 amino acids. Deletions cut 6 bases from V and 3 bases from J, with 11 bases between. DNA of the CDR3: TGTGCCAGCAGGGGAAACGGGGACTATGGCTACACCTTC. Its translation: CASRGNGDYGYTF.

The chain employs TRBV30 and TRBJ1-2; D is unclear. V was trimmed by 2 bases and J by 1 base, leaving 8 bases between them. This CDR3 comprises 13 residues. Germline values: CDR1 GTSNPN, CDR2 SVGIG (reference sequence). CDR3 sequence: CAWSRYGNYGYTF. The CDR3 bases are TGTGCCTGGAGTCGGTACGGTAACTATGGCTACACCTTC. Looking up the rest from reference TRBV30 and TRBJ1-2 gives the full variable domain: SQTIHQWPATLVQPVGSPLSLECTVEGTSNPNLYWYRQAAGRGLQLLFYSVGIGQISSEVPQNLSASRPQDRQFILSSKKLLLSDSGFYLCAWSRYGNYGYTFGSGTRLTVV.

The chain has TRBV14 and TRBJ2-3, with TRBD2 identical over 10 bases. Germline assignment: CDR1 SGHDN and CDR2 FVKESK. The V segment lost 2 bases and the J segment 6 bases; nucleotides outside the gene matches: 11. This CDR3 region has 17 residues. The CDR3 loop reads CASSQMTSGFHVDTQYF. As DNA, the CDR3 is TGTGCCAGCAGCCAAATGACTAGCGGGTTCCATGTTGATACGCAGTATTTT.

The CDR3 is CAWSVQAGQGFHSEQFF. The CDR3, as DNA: TGTGCCTGGAGTGTACAGGCCGGACAGGGGTTCCATAGTGAGCAGTTCTTC. The genes are TRBV30 and TRBJ2-1, with 9 bases identical to TRBD1. After removal of 0 bases from V and 9 bases from J, the junction contained 15 bases not matched to a gene. The germline CDR1 and CDR2 sequences are GTSNPN and SVGIG (reference sequence). The CDR3 is made up of 17 amino acids.

The V call is TRBV14, the J call TRBJ1-2; no clear D. The germline gives CDR1 SGHDN, CDR2 FVKESK. The V and J ends lost 4 bases and 3 bases respectively, with 15 bases between them. The CDR3 has 15 amino acids. CDR3 nucleotides: TGTGCCAGCAGCCGGTACCTAGCTAGGGACTATGGCTACACCTTC. Protein product: CASSRYLARDYGYTF. Supplemented by reference TRBV14 and TRBJ1-2, the full variable domain reads EAGVTQFPSHSVIEKGQTVTLRCDPISGHDNLYWYRRVMGKEIKFLLHFVKESKQDESGMPNNRFLAERTGGTYSTLKVQPAELEDSGVYFCASSRYLARDYGYTFGSGTRLTVV.

The genes are TRBV6-5 and TRBJ2-5, with D perhaps TRBD1 (5 bases). Trimming removed 0 bases from V and 7 bases from J, with 15 bases in between. CDR3 size: 15 residues. CDR1 and CDR2 (germline): MNHEY, SVGAGI. The DNA for the CDR3 is TGTGCCAGCAGTTACTCGGACAAAGGCGTATGGACCCAGTACTTC. The encoded protein is CASSYSDKGVWTQYF.

The chain combines TRBV15 with TRBJ2-2; D call uncertain. The V gene's germline CDR1 is LNHNV and CDR2 YYDKDF (reference sequence). The ends were cut back, 0 bases at V and 0 bases at J, with 8 bases in the middle. The CDR3 has 16 amino acids. CDR3 sequence (DNA): TGTGCCACCAGCAGAGATTACGGTACGAACACCGGGGAGCTGTTTTTT. Its translation is CATSRDYGTNTGELFF.

The chain is built from TRBV6-1 and TRBJ1-1; D unresolved. Germline V gene data show CDR1 as MNHNS and CDR2 as SASEGT. There are 11 residues in the CDR3. The V gene lost 5 bases and the J gene lost 3 bases, with 4 bases spanning the gap. In nucleotides, the CDR3 is TGTGCCAGCAGTCCTTACACTGAAGCTTTCTTT. It translates to CASSPYTEAFF.

The rearrangement links TRBV6-1 to TRBJ2-3; 10 nucleotides agree with TRBD2. This CDR3 has 17 amino acids. Trimming at V came to 2 bases and at J to 0 bases, leaving 5 bases not matched to a gene. The V gene's germline CDR1 is MNHNS and CDR2 SASEGT. The DNA of the CDR3 is TGTGCCAGCAGTGAATCACGAGCGGGGGGGAGCACAGATACGCAGTATTTT. Protein: CASSESRAGGSTDTQYF.

This clone was found a few times. The rearrangement uses TRBV6-1 and TRBJ2-3, with D tentatively TRBD2 (5 bases). Trimming shortened V by 2 bases and J by 4 bases, and 10 bases separated the two germline ends. This CDR3 region has 14 residues. Germline-derived CDR1 and CDR2 are MNHNS and SASEGT. CDR3 amino acids: CASSERGFADTQYF. The CDR3 DNA reads as TGTGCCAGCAGTGAACGAGGGTTTGCAGATACGCAGTATTTT.

This rearrangement joins TRBV4-2 to TRBJ2-1, with D possibly being TRBD2 (6 bases). CDR3 size: 16 residues. Per the germline V gene, CDR1 is LGHNA and CDR2 is YNFKEQ. V lost 3 bases and J lost 0, with 12 bases in between. Here the CDR3 reads CASSHTSRSSYNEQFF. The CDR3 DNA reads as TGTGCCAGCAGCCATACTAGCCGGAGCTCCTACAATGAGCAGTTCTTC.

The chain employs TRBV19 and TRBJ2-1; D remains ambiguous. The CDR3 contains 11 residues. V lost 3 bases to trimming and J lost 7 bases, with 4 bases between them. Per the germline V gene, CDR1 is LNHDA and CDR2 is SQIVND (reference sequence). Here the CDR3 DNA reads TGTGCCAGTAGTATCTCTAATGAGCAGTTCTTC. Translation: CASSISNEQFF.

This chain connects TRBV7-2 to TRBJ2-7, with TRBD2 identical over 12 bases. Germline V lookup: CDR1 SGHTA, CDR2 FQGNSA. CDR3 length equals 15 residues. After removal of 6 bases from V and 0 bases from J, the junction contained 3 bases not matched to a gene. The CDR3 nucleotides are TGTGCCAGCAGTCCGACTAGCGGGAGCTCCTACGAGCAGTACTTC. Protein: CASSPTSGSSYEQYF.

The V and J genes are TRBV4-3 and TRBJ2-7; maybe TRBD1 (6 bases). Germline CDR1 LGHNA, CDR2 YSLEER. V lost 1 base, J lost 5 bases, and 15 bases lay in between. This CDR3 contains 15 residues. The CDR3 DNA reads TGCGCCAGCAGCCAAGGAATACGGACAGTTAACGAGCAGTACTTC. Its protein is CASSQGIRTVNEQYF.

The chain couples TRBV5-1 to TRBJ1-4, with TRBD1 as a possible D gene (6 bases). CDR3 length: 15 residues. Germline V lookup: CDR1 SGHRS, CDR2 YFSETQ. Trimming stripped 0 bases from V and 7 bases from J, with 13 bases between. CDR3: CASSLADSSREKLFF. CDR3 in DNA: TGCGCCAGCAGCTTGGCGGACAGCTCCCGTGAAAAACTGTTTTTT. The full variable domain, rest sourced from reference TRBV5-1 and TRBJ1-4, is KAGVTQTPRYLIKTRGQQVTLSCSPISGHRSVSWYQQTPGQGLQFLFEYFSETQRNKGNFPGRFSGRQFSNSRSEMNVSTLELGDSALYLCASSLADSSREKLFFGSGTQLSVL.

The V gene is TRBV18, the J gene TRBJ2-2, with D possibly being TRBD1 (6 bases). The CDR3 is made up of 16 amino acids. CDR1 and CDR2 (germline): KGHSH, LQKENI. The germline V and J ends were trimmed by 4 bases and 1 base, with 13 bases remaining between them. The CDR3 DNA reads as TGTGCCAGCTCACTCTCCGGGACACAGAACACCGGGGAGCTGTTTTTT. Its translation: CASSLSGTQNTGELFF.

V usage is TRBV27 and J usage is TRBJ2-3; maybe TRBD2 (6 bases). Germline V lookup: CDR1 MNHEY, CDR2 SMNVEV (reference sequence). V gave up 6 bases and J gave up 3 bases, with 19 bases separating them. The CDR3 consists of 16 residues. DNA for the CDR3: TGTGCCAGCAGCCAGTCGGGGGTTTACCGTACAGATACGCAGTATTTT. This codes for CASSQSGVYRTDTQYF.

The chain recombines TRBV13 with TRBJ2-1, with 13 bases lining up with TRBD2. CDR3 size: 16 residues. Germline loops: CDR1 PRHDT, CDR2 FYEKMQ (reference sequence). V dropped 5 bases and J dropped 7; count of bases not matched to a gene: 8. CDR3: CASSAPGTSGKNEQFF. The CDR3 region has the DNA TGTGCCAGCAGCGCTCCCGGGACTAGCGGGAAGAATGAGCAGTTCTTC.

The rearrangement links TRBV5-1 to TRBJ2-5; 7 bases map to TRBD2. Germline CDR1 and CDR2: SGHRS and YFSETQ. Trimming cost V 3 bases and J 2 bases; bases outside gene matches: 1. This CDR3 is 13 amino acids long. For the CDR3, the DNA is TGCGCCAGCAGCTGGACTAGACAAGAGACCCAGTACTTC. It yields the protein CASSWTRQETQYF.

V usage is TRBV6-4 and J usage is TRBJ2-1; 7 bases are shared with TRBD1. This CDR3 has 14 amino acids. Losses at the gene ends were 4 bases for V and 9 bases for J; bases not matched to a gene: 9. Germline V gene data show CDR1 as MRHNA and CDR2 as SNTAGT. CDR3 residues: CASSVERGHGEQFF. In nucleotides, the CDR3 is TGTGCCAGCAGTGTGGAAAGGGGGCATGGTGAGCAGTTCTTC.

The V and J genes are TRBV29-1 and TRBJ1-1; 8 bases match TRBD1. This CDR3 region has 15 residues. Germline CDR1 reads SQVTM; CDR2 reads ANQGSEA. The trim removed 7 bases at V and 4 bases at J, leaving 14 bases unmatched. CDR3 coding DNA: TGCAGCGCTCATCGACAGGGGTGGTTTAGCACTGAAGCTTTCTTT. Protein sequence: CSAHRQGWFSTEAFF.

The genes are TRBV7-8 and TRBJ2-3; possibly TRBD2 for D (5 bases). The V gene lost 2 bases and the J gene lost 1 base, with 16 bases spanning the gap. Germline loops: CDR1 SGHVS, CDR2 FQNEAQ. This CDR3 contains 17 residues. The chain's CDR3 is CASSLLGGSSRTDTQYF. In DNA, the CDR3 is TGTGCCAGCAGCTTATTAGGAGGCAGCTCTCGCACAGATACGCAGTATTTT.

About this clone itself: One end of the junction is discordant with germline, which a read error may explain. The rearrangement joins TRBV11-3 to TRBJ1-4, with D possibly matching TRBD1 (6 bases). This CDR3 has 11 amino acids. CDR1 SGHNT and CDR2 YENEEA come from the germline V gene. CDR3 nucleotide sequence: TGTGCCGCAGAACCTGACCGGGACATTGTATTT. Its translation is CAAEPDRDIVF.

CDR3 DNA: TGCGCCAGCAGCTTGGCTGTACAGTTGGAGCTGTTTTTT. Its translation is CASSLAVQLELFF. J is TRBJ2-2 and V is TRBV5-1; D unresolved. Germline V CDR1 and CDR2: SGHRS, YFSETQ. The CDR3 sequence is 13 residues long. The ends were cut back, 0 bases at V and 10 bases at J, with 10 bases in the middle.

This chain connects TRBV6-5 to TRBJ1-1; D is unresolved. Germline CDR1 is MNHEY and CDR2 is SVGAGI. The germline V and J ends were trimmed by 6 bases and 6 bases, with 11 bases remaining between them. CDR3 length: 12 residues. The CDR3 nucleotides read TGTGCCAGCAGGGGAGGGAGGGCTGAAGCTTTCTTT. Translating it yields CASRGGRAEAFF.

The chain combines TRBV30 with TRBJ1-6; possible D gene TRBD1, 6 bases. CDR3 length: 16 amino acids. Trimming left V 4 bases short and J 3 bases short, with 16 bases between. The germline CDR1 and CDR2 sequences are GTSNPN and SVGIG (reference sequence). The CDR3: CAWNAAGAIYNSPLHF. CDR3 nucleotide sequence: TGTGCCTGGAACGCTGCGGGGGCGATCTATAATTCACCCCTCCACTTT.